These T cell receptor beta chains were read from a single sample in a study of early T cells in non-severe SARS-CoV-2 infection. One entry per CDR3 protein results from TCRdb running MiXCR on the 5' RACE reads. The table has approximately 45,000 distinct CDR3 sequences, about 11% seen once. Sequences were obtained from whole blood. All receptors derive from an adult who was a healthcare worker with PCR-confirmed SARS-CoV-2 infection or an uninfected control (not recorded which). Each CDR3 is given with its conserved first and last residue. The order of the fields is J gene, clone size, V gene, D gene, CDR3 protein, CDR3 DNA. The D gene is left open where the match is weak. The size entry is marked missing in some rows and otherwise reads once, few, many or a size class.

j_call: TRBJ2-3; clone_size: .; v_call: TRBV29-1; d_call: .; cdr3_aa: CSVGGGDTQYF; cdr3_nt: TGCAGCGTTGGCGGAGGAGATACGCAGTATTTT
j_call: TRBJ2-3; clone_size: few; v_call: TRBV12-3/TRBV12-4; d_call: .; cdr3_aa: CASSFLGSEADTQYF; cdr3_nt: TGTGCCAGCAGTTTTTTGGGGTCTGAAGCGGATACGCAGTATTTT
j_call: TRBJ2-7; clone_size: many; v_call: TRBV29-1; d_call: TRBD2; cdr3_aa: CSVLPIAGVEQYF; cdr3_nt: TGCAGCGTTCTACCGATAGCGGGAGTGGAGCAGTACTTC
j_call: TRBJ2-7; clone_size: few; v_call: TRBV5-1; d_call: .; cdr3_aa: CASSLSGADEQYF; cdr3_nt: TGCGCCAGCAGCTTGTCGGGCGCGGACGAGCAGTACTTC
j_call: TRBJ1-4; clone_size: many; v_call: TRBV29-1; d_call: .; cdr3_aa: CSVYWWDGTNEKLFF; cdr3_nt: TGCAGCGTTTATTGGTGGGACGGAACTAATGAAAAACTGTTTTTT
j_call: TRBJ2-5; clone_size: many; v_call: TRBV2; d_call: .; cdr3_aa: CARREEEETQYF; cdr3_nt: TGTGCCCGCAGGGAGGAGGAAGAGACCCAGTACTTC
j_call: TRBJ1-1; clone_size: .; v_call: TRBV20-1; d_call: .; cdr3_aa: CSARLGGIGTEAFF; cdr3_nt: TGCAGTGCTAGATTGGGGGGGATTGGGACTGAAGCTTTCTTT
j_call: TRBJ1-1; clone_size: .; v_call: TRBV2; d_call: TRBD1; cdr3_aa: CASDRQGDTEAFF; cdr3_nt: TGTGCCAGCGACCGACAGGGAGACACTGAAGCTTTCTTT
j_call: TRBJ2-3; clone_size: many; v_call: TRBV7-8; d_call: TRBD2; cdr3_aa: CASSSGLAGTVPQYF; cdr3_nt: TGTGCCAGCAGCTCAGGACTAGCGGGGACGGTACCGCAGTATTTT
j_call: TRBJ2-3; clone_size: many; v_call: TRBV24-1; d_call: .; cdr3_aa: CATSAPQRGGGTQYF; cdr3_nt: TGTGCCACCAGTGCCCCTCAAAGAGGGGGGGGTACGCAGTATTTT
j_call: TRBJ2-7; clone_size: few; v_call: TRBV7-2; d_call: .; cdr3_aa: CASSLAGQTHEQYF; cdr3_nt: TGTGCCAGCAGCTTAGCGGGTCAGACCCACGAGCAGTACTTC
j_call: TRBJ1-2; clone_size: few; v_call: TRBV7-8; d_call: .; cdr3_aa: CASSHLSGSGYTF; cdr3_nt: TGTGCCAGCAGCCATCTGTCGGGGTCCGGCTACACCTTC
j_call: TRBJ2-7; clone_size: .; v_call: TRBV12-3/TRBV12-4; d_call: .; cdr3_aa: CASSLSVGLGIEQYF; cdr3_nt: TGTGCCAGCAGCCTTTCCGTAGGACTGGGGATTGAACAGTACTTC
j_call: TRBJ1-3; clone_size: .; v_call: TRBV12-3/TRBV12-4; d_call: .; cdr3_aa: CASSLKQNSGNTIYF; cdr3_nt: TGTGCCAGCAGTTTAAAACAGAACTCTGGAAACACCATATATTTT
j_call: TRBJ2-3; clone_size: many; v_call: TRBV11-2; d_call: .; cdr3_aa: CASSLGVGGTSTDTQYF; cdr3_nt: TGTGCCAGCAGCTTAGGGGTTGGGGGGACTAGCACAGATACGCAGTATTTT
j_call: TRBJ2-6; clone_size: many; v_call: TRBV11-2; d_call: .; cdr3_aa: CASSLDPGRIRSGANVLTF; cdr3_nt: TGTGCCAGCAGCTTAGACCCGGGACGGATTCGCTCTGGGGCCAACGTCCTGACTTTC
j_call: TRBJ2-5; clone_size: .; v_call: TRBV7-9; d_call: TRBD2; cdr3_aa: CASSNGLAGSQETQYF; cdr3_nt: TGTGCCAGCAGCAATGGACTAGCGGGGTCTCAAGAGACCCAGTACTTC
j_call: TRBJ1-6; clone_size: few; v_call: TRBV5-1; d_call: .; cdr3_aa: CASSLAGGSKSPLHF; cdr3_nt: TGCGCCAGCAGCTTGGCTGGGGGAAGCAAATCACCCCTCCACTTT
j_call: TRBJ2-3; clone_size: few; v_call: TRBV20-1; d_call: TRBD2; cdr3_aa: CSASSGGALGTDTQYF; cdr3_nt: TGCAGTGCTTCTAGCGGGGGGGCCCTTGGCACAGATACGCAGTATTTT
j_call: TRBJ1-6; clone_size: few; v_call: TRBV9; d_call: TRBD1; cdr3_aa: CASSAAGQVNSPLHF; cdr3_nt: TGTGCCAGCAGCGCCGCGGGACAGGTGAATTCACCCCTCCACTTT
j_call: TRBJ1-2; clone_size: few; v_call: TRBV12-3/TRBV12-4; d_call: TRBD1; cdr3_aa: CASSFSGDRIAYGYTF; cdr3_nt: TGTGCCAGCAGTTTTTCCGGGGACAGGATTGCATATGGCTACACCTTC
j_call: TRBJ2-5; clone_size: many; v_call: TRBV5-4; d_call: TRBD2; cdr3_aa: CASSLLGTRETQYF; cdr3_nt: TGTGCCAGCAGCTTGTTGGGGACTAGAGAGACCCAGTACTTC
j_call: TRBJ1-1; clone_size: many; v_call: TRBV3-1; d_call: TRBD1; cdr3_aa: CASNRQGATEAFF; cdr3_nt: TGTGCCAGCAATAGACAGGGGGCGACTGAAGCTTTCTTT
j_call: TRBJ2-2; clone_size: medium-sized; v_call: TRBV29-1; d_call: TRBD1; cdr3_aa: CSVSGTAGELFF; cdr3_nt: TGCAGCGTTTCCGGGACAGCCGGGGAGCTGTTTTTT
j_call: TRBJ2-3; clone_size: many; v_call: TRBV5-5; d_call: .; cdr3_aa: CASSFESGDTQYF; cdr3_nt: TGTGCCAGCAGCTTCGAATCAGGGGATACGCAGTATTTT
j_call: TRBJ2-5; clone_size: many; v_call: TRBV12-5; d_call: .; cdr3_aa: CASGGTRETQYF; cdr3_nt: TGTGCTAGTGGAGGCACCAGAGAGACCCAGTACTTC
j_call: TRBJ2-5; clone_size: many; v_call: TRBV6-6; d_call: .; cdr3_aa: CASSPPMGTQYF; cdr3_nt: TGTGCCAGCAGTCCCCCCATGGGGACCCAGTACTTC
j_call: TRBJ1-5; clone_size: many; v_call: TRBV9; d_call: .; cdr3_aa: CASSVVGSSNQPQHF; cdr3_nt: TGTGCCAGCAGCGTAGTGGGCAGTAGCAATCAGCCCCAGCATTTT
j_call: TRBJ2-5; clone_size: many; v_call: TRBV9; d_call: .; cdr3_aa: CASSPSRTETQYF; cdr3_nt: TGTGCCAGCAGCCCGAGTCGTACCGAGACCCAGTACTTC
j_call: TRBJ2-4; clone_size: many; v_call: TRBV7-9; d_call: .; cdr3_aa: CASSLAAELAKNIQYF; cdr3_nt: TGTGCCAGCAGCTTAGCAGCAGAACTAGCCAAAAACATTCAGTACTTC
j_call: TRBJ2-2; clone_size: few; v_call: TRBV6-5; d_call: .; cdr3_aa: CASSLTTGPNTGELFF; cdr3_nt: TGTGCCAGCAGCCTAACGACGGGACCGAACACCGGGGAGCTGTTTTTT
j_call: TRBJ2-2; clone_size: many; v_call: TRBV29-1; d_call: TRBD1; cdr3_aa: CSVGTGRNTGELFF; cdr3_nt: TGCAGCGTTGGGACAGGCCGAAACACCGGGGAGCTGTTTTTT
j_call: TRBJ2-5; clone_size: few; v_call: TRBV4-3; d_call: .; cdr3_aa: CASSRTVQETQYF; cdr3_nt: TGCGCCAGCAGCCGGACAGTTCAAGAGACCCAGTACTTC
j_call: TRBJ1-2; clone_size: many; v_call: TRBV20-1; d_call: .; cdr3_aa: CSAMAVIFYGYTF; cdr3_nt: TGCAGTGCTATGGCAGTGATTTTCTATGGCTACACCTTC
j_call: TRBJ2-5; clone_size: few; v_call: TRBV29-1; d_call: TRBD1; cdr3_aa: CSANRGQETQYF; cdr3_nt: TGCAGCGCGAACAGGGGGCAAGAGACCCAGTACTTC
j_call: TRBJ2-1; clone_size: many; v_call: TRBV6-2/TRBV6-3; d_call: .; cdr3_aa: CASSQTATYNEQFF; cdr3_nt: TGTGCCAGCAGCCAGACGGCTACCTACAATGAGCAGTTCTTC
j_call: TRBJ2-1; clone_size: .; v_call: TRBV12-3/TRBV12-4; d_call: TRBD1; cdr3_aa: CASSFGDRGNNEQFF; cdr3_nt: TGTGCCAGCAGTTTTGGTGACAGGGGCAACAATGAGCAGTTCTTC
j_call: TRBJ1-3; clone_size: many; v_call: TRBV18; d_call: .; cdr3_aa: CASSPGVAAVGNTIYF; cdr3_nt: TGTGCCAGCTCACCAGGGGTCGCGGCGGTCGGAAACACCATATATTTT